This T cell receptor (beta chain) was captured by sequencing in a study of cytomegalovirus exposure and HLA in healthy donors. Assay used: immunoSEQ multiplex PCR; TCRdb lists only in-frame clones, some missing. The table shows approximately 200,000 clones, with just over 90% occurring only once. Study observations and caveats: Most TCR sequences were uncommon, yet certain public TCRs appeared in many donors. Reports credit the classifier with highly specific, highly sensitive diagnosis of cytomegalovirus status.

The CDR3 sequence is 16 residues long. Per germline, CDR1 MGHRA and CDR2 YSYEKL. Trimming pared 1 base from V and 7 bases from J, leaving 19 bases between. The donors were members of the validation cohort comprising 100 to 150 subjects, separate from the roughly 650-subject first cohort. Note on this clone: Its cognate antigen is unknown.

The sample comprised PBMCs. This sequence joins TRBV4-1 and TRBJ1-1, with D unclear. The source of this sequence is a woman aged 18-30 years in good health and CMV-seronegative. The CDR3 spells CASSQGVHPPGIEAFF. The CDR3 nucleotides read TGCGCCAGCAGCCAAGGAGTTCATCCCCCGGGGATTGAAGCTTTCTTT.